Each of the 24 T cell receptor beta chains below was sequenced from the same sample in a study of blood T cell repertoires in COVID-19. TCRdb keeps only in-frame clones here, not all; method: immunoSEQ multiplex PCR. This sample has 90,000 to 150,000 clones; 70% to 80% occur once, and the top ten carry 2% to 3%. The sequenced sample was peripheral blood. These receptor sequences come from a man in his forties or fifties with acute or convalescent COVID-19.

J is TRBJ2-7 and V is TRBV24-1; 10 bases map to TRBD1. Germline values: CDR1 KGHDR, CDR2 SFDVKD. V shed 7 bases, J shed 9 bases, and the junction held 11 bases outside the gene matches. The CDR3 is made up of 14 amino acids. The CDR3 region has the DNA TGTGCCACCAGGGGGACCGGGACAGGGGTTTCGCAGTACTTC. Translating it yields CATRGTGTGVSQYF.

This clone was recorded a few times. The rearrangement links TRBV18 to TRBJ2-2, with 9 bases fitting TRBD2. Per germline, CDR1 KGHSH and CDR2 LQKENI. V trimming: 5 bases; J trimming: 1 base; junction bases outside the gene matches: 5. The CDR3 contains 16 residues. In nucleotides, the CDR3 is TGTGCCAGCTCATATCGACTAGCGGAGAACACCGGGGAGCTGTTTTTT. The encoded protein is CASSYRLAENTGELFF.

The chain carries TRBV28 and TRBJ2-2; 7 nucleotides align to TRBD2. The germline CDR1 and CDR2 sequences are MDHEN and SYDVKM. V lost 6 bases and J lost 2; bases outside the gene matches: 6. CDR3 length: 15 amino acids. Here the CDR3 reads CASRSPSGNTGELFF. The CDR3 DNA is TGTGCCAGCAGATCCCCTAGCGGAAACACCGGGGAGCTGTTTTTT.

V gene TRBV4-1 combines with J gene TRBJ1-2, with D possibly TRBD1 on 5 matching bases. CDR1 is MGHRA, CDR2 YSYEKL, per germline. CDR3 length: 13 residues. Trimming took 0 bases from V and 7 from J, leaving 9 bases between them. CDR3 region: CASSQEVRAGYTF. CDR3 nucleotide sequence: TGCGCCAGCAGCCAAGAAGTCAGGGCTGGCTACACCTTC.

The CDR3 nucleotides read TGTGCCAGCAGCGTGGTGGGGGGATCCCTCACGGGACAGCCCCAGCATTTT. Protein product: CASSVVGGSLTGQPQHF. This sequence joins TRBV7-2 and TRBJ1-5; D might be TRBD1 (5 bases). The germline V and J ends were trimmed by 5 bases and 7 bases, with 24 bases remaining between them. Germline assignment: CDR1 SGHTA and CDR2 FQGNSA. This CDR3 is 17 amino acids long.

The V gene is TRBV5-1, the J gene TRBJ1-6; TRBD1 matches 9 bases. CDR3 length: 16 amino acids. CDR1 is SGHRS and CDR2 is YFSETQ in the germline V gene. J gave up 8 bases and V 2 bases, and 8 bases lay outside the gene matches. CDR3 nucleotide sequence: TGCGCCAGCAGCTTAGGGACAGGGTTTACCGATTCACCCCTCCACTTT. Translating gives CASSLGTGFTDSPLHF.

The rearrangement links TRBV29-1 to TRBJ1-2, with D perhaps TRBD1 (5 bases). Germline-derived CDR1 and CDR2 are SQVTM and ANQGSEA. The CDR3 runs to 12 residues. The V end lost 0 bases, the J end lost 8 bases, and 10 bases lay between the germline ends. Written as DNA, the CDR3 is TGCAGCGTTGAAGACGCAGGGCGCGGCTACACCTTC. Translation gives CSVEDAGRGYTF.

This clone came up a few times. The chain is built from TRBV7-9 and TRBJ1-4; D is possibly TRBD1 (6 bases). V was trimmed by 0 bases and J by 3 bases, leaving 11 bases between them. This CDR3 has 16 amino acids. Germline loops: CDR1 SEHNR, CDR2 FQNEAQ (reference sequence). DNA for the CDR3: TGTGCCAGCAGCTTAGCCACAGGGCTCCCTAATGAAAAACTGTTTTTT. As protein: CASSLATGLPNEKLFF.

The V gene is TRBV11-1, the J gene TRBJ1-3; D not resolved. Germline CDR1 reads SGHAT; CDR2 reads FQDESV (reference sequence). V was cut by 2 bases and J by 3 bases, with 11 bases left in between. CDR3 length equals 15 residues. CDR3 nucleotide sequence: TGTGCCAGCAGCTTAACGGGGAACCGTGGAAACACCATATATTTT. Its protein is CASSLTGNRGNTIYF.

V usage is TRBV19 and J usage is TRBJ2-5; 7 bases line up with TRBD2. The CDR3 extends over 14 amino acids. The junction had 8 bases not matched to a gene; V was cut back by 6 bases and J by 4 bases. Germline V gene lookup returns CDR1 LNHDA and CDR2 SQIVND (reference sequence). The chain's CDR3 is CASRDPGRRETQYF. In DNA form, the CDR3 reads TGTGCCAGTAGAGATCCCGGGAGGCGAGAGACCCAGTACTTC.

The chain couples TRBV19 to TRBJ2-2, with 9 bases fitting TRBD2. Germline values: CDR1 LNHDA, CDR2 SQIVND (reference sequence). The CDR3 covers 18 residues. Trimming at V came to 1 base and at J to 7 bases, leaving 13 bases not matched to a gene. The CDR3 reads CASSIAGSGGYNVGELFF. The CDR3 DNA is TGTGCCAGTAGTATAGCTGGTAGCGGGGGCTACAATGTCGGGGAGCTGTTTTTT.

The chain employs TRBV5-8 and TRBJ1-6; 8 bases map to TRBD1. Germline-derived CDR1 and CDR2 are SGHTS and YDEGEE. V gave up 4 bases and J gave up 8 bases; unmatched junction bases: 8. The CDR3 covers 15 residues. The CDR3 DNA reads as TGTGCCAGCAGCCGCGCCGGGACAGGAGATTCACCCCTCCACTTT. It specifies CASSRAGTGDSPLHF.

The chain links TRBV6-5 to TRBJ1-2; 8 nucleotides agree with TRBD1. V lost 5 bases and J lost 5; bases outside the gene matches: 7. Germline V gene data show CDR1 as MNHEY and CDR2 as SVGAGI. CDR3 size: 14 residues. The CDR3, as DNA: TGTGCCAGCAGTCCCCAGGGGGCGCGGTATGGCTACACCTTC. Its translation is CASSPQGARYGYTF.

In nucleotides, the CDR3 is TGCGCCAGCAGCTGGGGACAGGACAATGAGCAGTTCTTC. Its translation: CASSWGQDNEQFF. The V call is TRBV5-1, the J call TRBJ2-1; TRBD1 agrees at 8 bases. The CDR3 is 13 amino acids. The germline gives CDR1 SGHRS, CDR2 YFSETQ. The V and J ends lost 3 bases and 5 bases, in that order; junction bases with no gene match: 1.

The sample holds a few counts of this clone. This sequence joins TRBV19 and TRBJ2-3; 10 nucleotides agree with TRBD2. With V trimmed by 4 bases and J by 2 bases, 3 bases remained unmatched. This CDR3 is built from 15 residues. CDR1 and CDR2 from the germline V gene are LNHDA and SQIVND (reference sequence). The CDR3 sequence: CASSTLAGATDTQYF. For the CDR3, the DNA is TGTGCCAGTAGTACCCTAGCGGGAGCCACAGATACGCAGTATTTT.

This sequence joins TRBV14 and TRBJ2-7; D possibly corresponds to TRBD1 (6 bases). Germline V gene lookup returns CDR1 SGHDN and CDR2 FVKESK. V dropped 3 bases and J dropped 3 bases, with 15 bases sitting between them. This CDR3 comprises 15 residues. Written as DNA, the CDR3 is TGTGCCAGCAGCCACATCTCCGGGACATACTACGAGCAGTACTTC. It specifies CASSHISGTYYEQYF.

This clone was seen once. The chain uses TRBV19 and TRBJ2-3, with D perhaps TRBD2 (5 bases). This CDR3 region has 15 residues. Germline V CDR1 and CDR2: LNHDA, SQIVND (reference sequence). Trimming removed 7 bases from V and 6 bases from J, with 20 bases in between. CDR3: CASTPGGLSMDTQYF. CDR3 coding DNA: TGTGCCAGTACCCCTGGAGGCCTGAGTATGGATACGCAGTATTTT.

The chain recombines TRBV5-1 with TRBJ2-7, with a possible D match to TRBD1 (5 bases). In germline, CDR1 is SGHRS, CDR2 YFSETQ. The V and J ends lost 4 bases and 7 bases respectively, with 15 bases between them. The CDR3 has 13 amino acids. The CDR3 DNA reads TGCGCCAGCAGCAGGGCCAGGGCGGAAGAGCAGTACTTC. Amino acids: CASSRARAEEQYF.

The J gene is TRBJ1-5, the V gene TRBV27, with a tentative D call TRBD1 (6 bases). With 0 bases removed from V and 6 bases from J, the gap between germline ends came to 15 bases. Looked up from germline, CDR1 is MNHEY and CDR2 is SMNVEV (reference sequence). This CDR3 has 16 amino acids. The CDR3 DNA reads TGTGCCAGCAGTTTATCGGGCCAGGGGTTGGGTCAGCCCCAGCATTTT. This sequence encodes CASSLSGQGLGQPQHF.

This clone has only a few counts. The V call is TRBV24-1, the J call TRBJ1-1; 10 bases match TRBD1. J lost 5 bases, V lost 7 bases, and 3 bases had no gene match. Germline loops: CDR1 KGHDR, CDR2 SFDVKD. CDR3 length: 13 amino acids. CDR3 residues: CATRPGQGTEAFF. Written as DNA, the CDR3 is TGTGCCACCAGGCCGGGACAGGGGACTGAAGCTTTCTTT.

The rearrangement joins TRBV27 to TRBJ1-2; 9 bases match TRBD1. V dropped 3 bases and J dropped 8; count of bases not matched to a gene: 16. Germline V gene data show CDR1 as MNHEY and CDR2 as SMNVEV (reference sequence). The CDR3 runs 17 residues. As DNA, the CDR3 is TGTGCCAGCAGTTTCGTGGGACAGGGAATTGGTGCGGAAGGCTACACCTTC. It encodes CASSFVGQGIGAEGYTF.

The rearrangement joins TRBV9 to TRBJ1-2, with D unresolved. CDR1 and CDR2 (germline): SGDLS, YYNGEE. This CDR3 contains 15 residues. V was clipped by 0 bases and J by 1 base, with 10 bases between them. In DNA, the CDR3 is TGTGCCAGCAGCGTAGGGGAGTGGGGTAACTATGGCTACACCTTC. As protein: CASSVGEWGNYGYTF.

The chain carries TRBV7-9 and TRBJ2-3, with no clear D. Germline loops: CDR1 SEHNR, CDR2 FQNEAQ (reference sequence). CDR3 length: 12 amino acids. The germline V and J ends were trimmed by 4 bases and 1 base, with 3 bases remaining between them. Written as DNA, the CDR3 is TGTGCCAGCAGCTCTGGCACAGATACGCAGTATTTT. The encoded protein is CASSSGTDTQYF.

This sequence joins TRBV2 and TRBJ2-5, with TRBD2 identical over 7 bases. The V and J ends lost 6 bases and 4 bases, in that order; junction bases with no gene match: 8. Per germline, CDR1 SNHLY and CDR2 FYNNEI. This CDR3 comprises 14 residues. CDR3 loop: CASRGTLAGETQYF. CDR3 in DNA: TGTGCCAGCAGGGGGACCTTAGCGGGAGAGACCCAGTACTTC.